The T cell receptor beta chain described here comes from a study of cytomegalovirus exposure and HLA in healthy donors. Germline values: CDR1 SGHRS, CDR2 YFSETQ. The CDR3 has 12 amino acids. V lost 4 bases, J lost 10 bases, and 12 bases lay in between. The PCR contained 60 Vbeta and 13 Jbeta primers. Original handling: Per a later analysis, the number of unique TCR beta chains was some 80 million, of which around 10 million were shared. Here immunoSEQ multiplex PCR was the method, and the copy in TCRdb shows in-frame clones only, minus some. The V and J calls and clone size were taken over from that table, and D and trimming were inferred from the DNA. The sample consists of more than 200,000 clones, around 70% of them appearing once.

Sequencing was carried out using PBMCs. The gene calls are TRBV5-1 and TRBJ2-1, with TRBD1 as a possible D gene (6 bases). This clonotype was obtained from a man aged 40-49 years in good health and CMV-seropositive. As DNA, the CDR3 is TGCGCCAGCAGCCCGGTAGGGACAGAGCAGTTCTTC. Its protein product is CASSPVGTEQFF.